The clone carrying this TCR beta chain has just one count. This specimen comes from a study of regulatory T cells in long-lasting Graves disease. The time point denotes: newly diagnosed GD, antithyroid drugs for less than 3 months. From PBMCs, RNA was extracted and then used to make the TCR library. Trimming pared 2 bases from V and 0 bases from J, leaving 9 bases between. The CDR3 extends over 15 amino acids. CDR1 is KGHSH, CDR2 LQKENI, per germline. TCR beta libraries were built with iRepertoire HTBI primers and Arm-PCR of CDR3 regions. Each CDR3 protein is one row after TCRdb ran MiXCR on the multiplex PCR reads. The sample yields around 400,000 distinct CDR3 sequences, 15% seen once. These data are also associated with another study on T cells in Graves' hyperthyroidism and ophthalmopathy. That source reports: Diagnoses used clinical symptoms, serum thyroxine and TRAb, thyroid ultrasound and orbital computed tomography. Using the HTBI primer set, a first-round RT-PCR was run on the TCR CDR3.

The sample in question was peripheral blood mononuclear cells (PBMCs), obtained at new diagnosis, from a patient treated with antithyroid drugs. The chain is built from TRBV18 and TRBJ2-3; D is uncertain. The sequence derives from a woman aged 35 to 49 with Graves disease. CDR3: CASSPSLSSTDTQYF. The CDR3 DNA reads TGTGCCAGCTCACCATCCCTCTCCAGCACAGATACGCAGTATTTT.